The next 14 T cell receptor beta chains were all read from a single sample in a study of blood T cell repertoires in COVID-19. Measured with immunoSEQ multiplex PCR; TCRdb has only the in-frame clones, and not every one. The table records about 180,000 clones, roughly nine tenths of them present only once. Sequencing used PBMCs or T cells enriched from blood (not recorded which). These TCRs come from a woman between 35 and 50 years old with acute COVID-19.

The chain recombines TRBV9 with TRBJ2-3; a weak D match, TRBD2 (6 bases). The CDR3 extends over 15 amino acids. Trimming removed 3 bases from V and 4 bases from J, with 15 bases in between. In germline, CDR1 is SGDLS, CDR2 YYNGEE. The CDR3 DNA sequence: TGTGCCAGCAGCGGATTTGGAGGGCCGGCAGATACGCAGTATTTT. Its translation: CASSGFGGPADTQYF. Using reference TRBV9 and TRBJ2-3 for the parts outside the CDR3, the full variable domain is DSGVTQTPKHLITATGQRVTLRCSPRSGDLSVYWYQQSLDQGLQFLIQYYNGEERAKGNILERFSAQQFPDLHSELNLSSLELGDSALYFCASSGFGGPADTQYFGPGTRLTVL.

The chain combines TRBV5-1 with TRBJ2-7; D may be TRBD2 (7 bases). Trimming took 0 bases from V and 4 from J, leaving 11 bases between them. The CDR3 is 14 amino acids. Germline CDR1 and CDR2: SGHRS and YFSETQ. CDR3: CASSLEGGQYEQYF. The CDR3 nucleotides are TGCGCCAGCAGCTTGGAGGGGGGGCAGTACGAGCAGTACTTC.

This rearrangement joins TRBV6-6 to TRBJ2-1; 8 nucleotides line up with TRBD1. The CDR3 length is 15 residues. Germline V lookup: CDR1 MNHNY, CDR2 SVGAGI (reference sequence). The J segment lost 7 bases and the V segment lost 6 bases, leaving 11 bases of the junction unmatched. This CDR3 reads CASSPRQGRWNEQFF. CDR3 DNA: TGTGCCAGCAGCCCGCGACAGGGGCGATGGAATGAGCAGTTCTTC.

The chain recombines TRBV9 with TRBJ2-7, with a tentative D call TRBD1 (6 bases). CDR3 length: 13 amino acids. The germline gives CDR1 SGDLS, CDR2 YYNGEE. Trimming shortened V by 4 bases and J by 6 bases, and 14 bases separated the two germline ends. CDR3 in DNA: TGTGCCAGCAGCACAGGGACACTCTCCGAGCAGTACTTC. It encodes CASSTGTLSEQYF.

The V gene is TRBV11-2, the J gene TRBJ2-7, with TRBD2 matching 8 bases. With V trimmed by 3 bases and J by 6 bases, 7 bases remained unmatched. CDR1 SGHAT and CDR2 FQNNGV come from the germline V gene. CDR3 length equals 14 residues. CDR3 region: CASSFSGGKGEQYF. CDR3 coding DNA: TGTGCCAGCAGCTTCAGCGGGGGTAAGGGCGAGCAGTACTTC.

In the case of this clone: Different DNA sequences within this sample yield the same CDR3. This chain connects TRBV7-2 to TRBJ2-3; D uncertain. V was pared by 1 base and J by 0 bases, with 5 bases between. Germline lookup yields CDR1 SGHTA and CDR2 FQGNSA. The CDR3 spans 14 residues. In DNA, the CDR3 is TGTGCCAGCAGCTTAGGACTTAGCACAGATACGCAGTATTTT. This translates into CASSLGLSTDTQYF.

The rearrangement links TRBV2 to TRBJ1-1, with TRBD1 as a possible D gene (6 bases). The CDR3 covers 14 residues. Trimming removed 0 bases at V and 11 bases at J, with 16 bases between. Germline loops: CDR1 SNHLY, CDR2 FYNNEI. The CDR3 DNA follows: TGTGCCAGCAGTGAAGCTGGGCCCGGGACAACGGCTTTCTTT. This encodes CASSEAGPGTTAFF.

The CDR3 protein is CASSDSPDRDGGATNEKLFF. The CDR3 DNA reads TGTGCCAGCAGCGACTCCCCAGACAGGGATGGAGGGGCAACTAATGAAAAACTGTTTTTT. V is TRBV9 and J is TRBJ1-4, with 7 nucleotides matching TRBD1. V lost 3 bases to trimming and J lost 0 bases; unmatched junction nucleotides: 17. CDR3 size: 20 residues. Germline values: CDR1 SGDLS, CDR2 YYNGEE.

CDR3 sequence: CASSLDSAGNQPQHF. The CDR3 DNA sequence: TGTGCCAGCAGCTTGGATTCTGCGGGCAATCAGCCCCAGCATTTT. The V call is TRBV5-8, the J call TRBJ1-5; D not certain. Germline V gives CDR1 SGHTS, CDR2 YDEGEE. The CDR3 contains 15 residues. Trimming left V 0 bases short and J 2 bases short, with 9 bases between. The variable domain in full, with the rest retrieved from reference TRBV5-8 and TRBJ1-5, is EAGVTQSPTHLIKTRGQQATLRCSPISGHTSVYWYQQALGLGLQFLLWYDEGEERNRGNFPPRFSGRQFPNYSSELNVNALELEDSALYLCASSLDSAGNQPQHFGDGTRLSIL.

V is TRBV5-1 and J is TRBJ2-7; the match to TRBD2 covers 9 bases. Germline V gene data show CDR1 as SGHRS and CDR2 as YFSETQ. CDR3 length: 16 amino acids. Trimming took 1 base from V and 0 from J; bases not matched to a gene: 5. The CDR3 nucleotides are TGCGCCAGCAGCTTGATTCCTAGCGGGGCCTCCTACGAGCAGTACTTC. Its protein is CASSLIPSGASYEQYF.

This rearrangement joins TRBV10-3 to TRBJ2-3; 10 nucleotides align to TRBD2. The germline V gene encodes CDR1 ENHRY and CDR2 SYGVKD. The CDR3 consists of 14 residues. The V gene end was trimmed by 6 bases and the J gene end by 2 bases; junction bases not matched to a gene: 2. CDR3 bases: TGTGCCATCAGGGGGACTAGCGACACAGATACGCAGTATTTT. Translating gives CAIRGTSDTDTQYF.

The chain joins TRBV10-3 to TRBJ2-7; 14 bases are shared with TRBD2. This CDR3 contains 14 residues. Looked up from germline, CDR1 is ENHRY and CDR2 is SYGVKD. The V and J ends lost 6 bases and 7 bases, in that order; junction bases with no gene match: 5. This chain's CDR3 is CAIRGTSGSNEQYF. DNA of the CDR3: TGTGCCATCAGGGGGACTAGCGGGAGCAATGAGCAGTACTTC.

V gene TRBV7-9 combines with J gene TRBJ2-5; the D is unclear. CDR3 size: 14 residues. CDR1 and CDR2 (germline): SEHNR, FQNEAQ (reference sequence). V lost 3 bases and J lost 3, with 11 bases in between. CDR3 amino acids: CASSFKLIEETQYF. CDR3 sequence (DNA): TGTGCCAGCAGCTTTAAACTGATTGAAGAGACCCAGTACTTC.

The V gene is TRBV13, the J gene TRBJ2-1, with D possibly matching TRBD2 (6 bases). The V and J ends lost 3 bases and 1 base respectively, with 10 bases between them. Germline V gene sequence: CDR1 PRHDT, CDR2 FYEKMQ (reference sequence). CDR3 length: 15 residues. CDR3 region: CASSFGGGSYNEQFF. The CDR3, as DNA: TGTGCCAGCAGCTTCGGGGGAGGTTCCTACAATGAGCAGTTCTTC.